Given below is one TCR beta chain in context. Here immunoSEQ multiplex PCR was the method, and the copy in TCRdb shows in-frame clones only, minus some. This table holds 190,000 or so clones, around 87% found once. The data stem from a study of blood T cell repertoires in COVID-19. Study background: PBMCs, B-cell-depleted T cells, or T cells provided the cDNA or gDNA that made up the material.

This CDR3 comprises 15 residues. With 3 bases clipped from V and 5 bases from J, the junction kept 6 bases outside the gene matches. In germline, CDR1 is KGHSH, CDR2 LQKENI. The specimen was peripheral blood. The sequence derives from a man between 60 and 75 years old who had recovered from COVID-19. The chain couples TRBV18 to TRBJ2-5; 10 bases fit TRBD1. The CDR3 protein is CASSPPTGGWETQYF. CDR3 DNA sequence: TGTGCCAGCTCACCCCCGACAGGGGGCTGGGAGACCCAGTACTTC.